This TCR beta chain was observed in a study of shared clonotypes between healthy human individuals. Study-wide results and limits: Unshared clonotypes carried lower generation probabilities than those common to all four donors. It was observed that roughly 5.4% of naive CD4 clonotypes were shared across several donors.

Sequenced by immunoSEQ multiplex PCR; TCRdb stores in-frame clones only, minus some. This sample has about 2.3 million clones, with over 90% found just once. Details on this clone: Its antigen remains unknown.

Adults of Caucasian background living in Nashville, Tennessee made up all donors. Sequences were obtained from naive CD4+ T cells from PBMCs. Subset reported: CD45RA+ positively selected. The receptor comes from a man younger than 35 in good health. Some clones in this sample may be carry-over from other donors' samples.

In DNA form, the CDR3 reads TGTGCCAGCAGCTTAGGCGGGAGAATAAACACTGAAGCTTTCTTT. As protein: CASSLGGRINTEAFF. The genes are TRBV11-1 and TRBJ1-1; D is undetermined. The CDR3 covers 15 residues. In germline, CDR1 is SGHAT, CDR2 FQDESV (reference sequence). Trimming removed 1 base at V and 2 bases at J, with 11 bases between.